A selection of T cell receptor beta chains follows, all from one sample in a study of blood T cell dynamics during melanoma immunotherapy. TCRdb's copy holds only in-frame clones and misses some; the assay was immunoSEQ multiplex PCR. The data show more than 8,500 clones, with approximately 86% seen just once and roughly 10% held by the top ten. The sequences come from blood, collected from a patient treated with checkpoint blockade. The origin of the receptors is a human donor with melanoma. The CDR3 runs from the conserved cysteine through the conserved F or W.

v_call	j_call	cdr3_aa
TRBV15	TRBJ2-7	CATSRGWSSYEQYF
TRBV4-1	TRBJ1-4	CASSHDFGTGLSEKLFF
TRBV5-1	TRBJ2-2	CASSPGTGGTGELFF
TRBV10-3	TRBJ2-2	CATRPGTGAIGELFF
TRBV11-2	TRBJ2-1	CASSSRTSGGAGEQFF
TRBV23-1	TRBJ2-5	CASSQWGPGETQYF
TRBV30	TRBJ2-5	CAWSVPSWRETQYF
TRBV7-8	TRBJ2-7	CASSLVARKIHEQYF
TRBV4-1	TRBJ2-7	CASSLSRGQGEQYF
TRBV18	TRBJ1-1	CASSKGTAADMNTEAFF
TRBV5-1	TRBJ2-2	CASSYVAGANTGELFF
TRBV5-5	TRBJ1-5	CASSSGADNQPQHF
TRBV28	TRBJ2-1	CASSPSGGNYNEQFF
TRBV10-3	TRBJ2-2	CAISESGFSYPNTGELFF
TRBV11-3	TRBJ1-5	CASSLDHNRGFNQPQHF
TRBV19	TRBJ2-3	CASTIGGTVGTDTQYF
TRBV2	TRBJ1-2	CASKKIQGDFSPIEWRGYTF